The 16 T cell receptor beta chains below come from one sample, sequenced in a study of human T cells and chemical hapten exposure. Sample time point: pre-sensitization, week 0. Noted treatment: therapeutic diphenylcyclopropenone sensitization with weekly scalp DPC. TCRdb itself ran the RACE reads through MiXCR, one entry per CDR3 protein. The sample records approximately 180,000 distinct CDR3 sequences, just under 30% being singletons. The sample in question was whole blood, obtained in connection with sensitization to the hapten diphenylcyclopropenone (DPC). These receptors originate from a woman in her twenties or thirties with alopecia areata. Some clones in this sample may be carry-over from other donors' samples.

This clonotype has only a few counts. The V gene is TRBV6-6, the J gene TRBJ2-7, with D maybe TRBD2 (6 bases). V lost 2 bases and J lost 2, with 13 bases in between. The germline V gene has CDR1 MNHNY and CDR2 SVGAGI (reference sequence). This CDR3 region has 15 residues. Here the CDR3 reads CASSYPGGPTYEQYF. The CDR3 DNA follows: TGTGCCAGCAGTTACCCCGGGGGTCCCACCTACGAGCAGTACTTC.

The chain carries TRBV4-2 and TRBJ1-2, with TRBD1 identical over 7 bases. Trimming at V came to 5 bases and at J to 4 bases, leaving 10 bases not matched to a gene. The CDR3 is 15 amino acids. Germline V gene lookup returns CDR1 LGHNA and CDR2 YNFKEQ. The DNA of the CDR3 is TGTGCCAGCAGCTCCCGGGACAGAGAAGGCTATGGCTACACCTTC. This sequence encodes CASSSRDREGYGYTF.

The CDR3 is CSAREQRGVRRRGEQFF. CDR3 DNA: TGCAGTGCTAGAGAACAGCGGGGGGTCCGTCGTAGAGGTGAGCAGTTCTTC. The chain uses TRBV20-1 and TRBJ2-1; 9 nucleotides align to TRBD2. In germline, CDR1 is DFQATT, CDR2 SNEGSKA (reference sequence). Trimming removed 0 bases from V and 9 bases from J; junction bases left unmatched: 15. CDR3 length: 17 amino acids.

This clonotype has only a few counts. V is TRBV7-6 and J is TRBJ2-7; a weak D match, TRBD1 (5 bases). The CDR3 length is 14 residues. Germline CDR1 reads SGHVS; CDR2 reads FNYEAQ. V was cut by 1 base and J by 1 base, with 8 bases left in between. This CDR3 is CASSLGQISYEQYF. The DNA of the CDR3 is TGTGCCAGCAGCTTAGGACAGATTTCCTACGAGCAGTACTTC.

In its sample, this clonotype was seen a few times. V gene TRBV18 combines with J gene TRBJ2-7; D is perhaps TRBD1 (5 bases). This CDR3 has 14 residues. The V end was cut by 0 bases, the J end by 4 bases, with 10 bases between. Germline CDR1 is KGHSH and CDR2 is LQKENI. CDR3 region: CASSPPTVRYEQYF. In DNA, the CDR3 is TGTGCCAGCTCACCACCGACAGTGCGGTACGAGCAGTACTTC.

This clonotype was counted between two and nine times. This chain joins TRBV12-3 or TRBV12-4 and TRBJ2-7; TRBD2 matches at 11 bases. CDR3 length equals 14 residues. V dropped 3 bases and J dropped 3; count of bases not matched to a gene: 1. Here the CDR3 DNA reads TGTGCCAGCAGTTTGACTAGCGGGATCTACGAGCAGTACTTC. It yields the protein CASSLTSGIYEQYF.

CDR3 DNA: TGCAGCGTTGACAACGGGGAGACCCAGTACTTC. Protein product: CSVDNGETQYF. The V gene is TRBV29-1, the J gene TRBJ2-5; D gene unclear. Germline lookup yields CDR1 SQVTM and CDR2 ANQGSEA. CDR3 length: 11 amino acids. The ends were cut back, 3 bases at V and 5 bases at J, with 7 bases in the middle.

This clonotype was counted at least ten times. The rearrangement links TRBV9 to TRBJ1-1, with 9 nucleotides matching TRBD1. With 3 bases clipped from V and 5 bases from J, the junction kept 2 bases outside the gene matches. CDR1 is SGDLS and CDR2 is YYNGEE in the germline V gene. The CDR3 is 13 amino acids. CDR3 sequence reads: CASSGTGVTEAFF. In nucleotides, the CDR3 is TGTGCCAGCAGCGGGACAGGGGTGACTGAAGCTTTCTTT. Variable domain in full (rest from reference TRBV9 and TRBJ1-1): DSGVTQTPKHLITATGQRVTLRCSPRSGDLSVYWYQQSLDQGLQFLIQYYNGEERAKGNILERFSAQQFPDLHSELNLSSLELGDSALYFCASSGTGVTEAFFGQGTRLTVV.

This clonotype was recorded a few times. The rearrangement links TRBV19 to TRBJ1-5; D is ambiguous. This CDR3 spans 15 amino acids. Deletions cut 6 bases from V and 2 bases from J, with 14 bases between. Germline V gives CDR1 LNHDA, CDR2 SQIVND (reference sequence). CDR3 region: CASSMALGGNQPQHF. The CDR3 bases are TGTGCCAGTAGCATGGCCCTGGGCGGCAATCAGCCCCAGCATTTT.

The chain recombines TRBV4-2 with TRBJ1-5; the D is unclear. V was clipped by 1 base and J by 3 bases, with 13 bases between them. Per the germline V gene, CDR1 is LGHNA and CDR2 is YNFKEQ. The CDR3 runs 16 residues. This chain's CDR3 is CASSQVRAGSNQPQHF. In DNA, the CDR3 is TGTGCCAGCAGCCAAGTGCGCGCGGGATCCAATCAGCCCCAGCATTTT.

This clonotype has at least ten counts. The chain employs TRBV2 and TRBJ2-3; D is undetermined. The germline V gene encodes CDR1 SNHLY and CDR2 FYNNEI. The CDR3 has 11 amino acids. V was shortened by 3 bases and J by 4 bases, with 2 bases between the two germline ends. DNA for the CDR3: TGTGCCAGCAGTGAGGCAGATACGCAGTATTTT. This encodes CASSEADTQYF. The variable domain in full, with the rest retrieved from reference TRBV2 and TRBJ2-3, is EPEVTQTPSHQVTQMGQEVILRCVPISNHLYFYWYRQILGQKVEFLVSFYNNEISEKSEIFDDQFSVERPDGSNFTLKIRSTKLEDSAMYFCASSEADTQYFGPGTRLTVL.

This clonotype has a handful of counts. The chain links TRBV7-9 to TRBJ1-5, with unresolved D. CDR1 and CDR2 (germline): SEHNR, FQNEAQ (reference sequence). V was clipped by 0 bases and J by 3 bases, with 6 bases between them. CDR3 size: 14 residues. The CDR3 coding sequence is TGTGCCAGCAGCTTAGCCTCAGTCAATCAGCCCCAGCATTTT. This translates into CASSLASVNQPQHF.

The chain joins TRBV28 to TRBJ1-5; D not resolved. Germline CDR1 is MDHEN and CDR2 is SYDVKM. V gave up 4 bases and J gave up 3 bases, with 10 bases separating them. The CDR3 is 14 residues long. The CDR3, as DNA: TGTGCCAGCAGTTCCTGGGGTCCCAATCAGCCCCAGCATTTT. Encoded protein: CASSSWGPNQPQHF.

The J gene is TRBJ2-7, the V gene TRBV20-1; TRBD2 matches 13 bases. Germline V gives CDR1 DFQATT, CDR2 SNEGSKA (reference sequence). The CDR3 spans 16 residues. The junction had 5 bases not matched to a gene; V was cut back by 1 base and J by 2 bases. The CDR3 is CSARAQLAGGTYEQYF. Written as DNA, the CDR3 is TGCAGTGCTAGAGCTCAACTAGCGGGAGGGACCTACGAGCAGTACTTC.

This clonotype was picked up many times. V gene TRBV6-2 or TRBV6-3 combines with J gene TRBJ2-1; 8 bases map to TRBD2. V was pared by 10 bases and J by 5 bases, with 7 bases of the junction left unmatched. The germline CDR1 and CDR2 sequences are MNHEY and SVGEGT. The CDR3 totals 13 residues. This chain's CDR3 is CATEAGADNEQFF. CDR3 DNA sequence: TGTGCCACAGAAGCGGGAGCAGACAATGAGCAGTTCTTC.

This clonotype occurred a few times. This chain connects TRBV19 to TRBJ2-6, with D possibly TRBD1 on 6 matching bases. Trimming pared 9 bases from V and 0 bases from J, leaving 18 bases between. The germline gives CDR1 LNHDA, CDR2 SQIVND (reference sequence). The CDR3 is 17 amino acids. The CDR3 DNA reads TGTGCCAGCTCAGACAGGCACACCTTCTCTGGGGCCAACGTCCTGACTTTC. It codes for CASSDRHTFSGANVLTF.